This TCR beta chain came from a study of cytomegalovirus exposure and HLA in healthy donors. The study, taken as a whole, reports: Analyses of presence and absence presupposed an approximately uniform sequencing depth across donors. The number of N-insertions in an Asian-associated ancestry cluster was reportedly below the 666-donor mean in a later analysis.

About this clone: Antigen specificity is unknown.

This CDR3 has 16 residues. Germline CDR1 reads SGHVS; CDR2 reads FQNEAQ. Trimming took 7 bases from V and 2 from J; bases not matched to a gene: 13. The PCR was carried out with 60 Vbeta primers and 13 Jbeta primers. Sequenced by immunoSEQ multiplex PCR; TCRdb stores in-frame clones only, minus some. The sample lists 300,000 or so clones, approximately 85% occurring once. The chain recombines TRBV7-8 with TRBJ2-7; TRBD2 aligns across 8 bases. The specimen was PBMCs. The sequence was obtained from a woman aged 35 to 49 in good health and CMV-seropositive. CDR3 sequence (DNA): TGTGCCAGCATCCAACCCCCCGCGGGAGGTGCCTACGAGCAGTACTTC. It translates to CASIQPPAGGAYEQYF. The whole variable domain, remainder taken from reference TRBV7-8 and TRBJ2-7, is GAGVSQSPRYKVAKRGQDVALRCDPISGHVSLFWYQQALGQGPEFLTYFQNEAQLDKSGLPSDRFFAERPEGSVSTLKIQRTQQEDSAVYLCASIQPPAGGAYEQYFGPGTRLTVT.